This T cell receptor (beta chain) is from a study of graft-versus-host responses after intestinal transplantation. About the research overall: Each of the recipients got a multivisceral, liver-intestinal, or isolated intestinal transplant. Recipients were all induced with anti-thymocyte globulin, then given tacrolimus and steroids for around three years. The study, taken as a whole, reports: Allografts carried high graft-versus-host to host-versus-graft clonal ratios in patients having graft-donor T cell macrochimerism. Recipient marrow harbored GvH clones, some of which surfaced first in ileum or blood.

Only in-frame clones appear in the TCRdb table, and some are missing; sequencing was by immunoSEQ multiplex PCR. Of about 120,000 clones listed, over 85% are singletons. As to this clone: What it binds is unknown.

Source: unstimulated CD4+ T cells sorted from spleen or lymph node cells, taken before intestinal transplant. The source of this sequence is a human donor who received an intestinal transplant.

The CDR3 reads CASSLRQGANEQYF. CDR3 nucleotide sequence: TGCGCCAGCAGCTTGAGACAGGGGGCGAATGAGCAGTACTTC. The V call is TRBV5-1, the J call TRBJ2-7, with 10 bases lining up with TRBD1. Looked up from germline, CDR1 is SGHRS and CDR2 is YFSETQ. CDR3 length: 14 residues. With V trimmed by 1 base and J by 7 bases, 5 bases remained unmatched.